This passage covers 23 T cell receptor beta chains from one sample sequenced in a study of cytomegalovirus exposure and HLA in healthy donors. PCR used 60 Vbeta primers and 13 Jbeta primers. Measured with immunoSEQ multiplex PCR; TCRdb has only the in-frame clones, and not every one. The table records about 120,000 clones, around 60% of them present only once. Sequenced input: PBMCs. These receptors all stem from a man aged 40-55 years in good health and CMV-seropositive.

The chain combines TRBV7-9 with TRBJ2-7; D is possibly TRBD2 (5 bases). The germline CDR1 and CDR2 sequences are SEHNR and FQNEAQ (reference sequence). The CDR3 covers 16 residues. V was shortened by 1 base and J by 4 bases, with 17 bases between the two germline ends. The CDR3 is CASSLDRALGRYEQYF. CDR3 nucleotide sequence: TGTGCCAGCAGCTTAGACCGGGCCCTAGGGAGATACGAGCAGTACTTC.

This chain uses TRBV5-1 with TRBJ2-5, with D possibly being TRBD2 (6 bases). The CDR3 totals 17 residues. The germline V and J ends were trimmed by 6 bases and 5 bases, with 26 bases remaining between them. The germline V gene encodes CDR1 SGHRS and CDR2 YFSETQ. CDR3 in amino acids: CASMLEVREGASETQYF. The CDR3 DNA sequence: TGCGCCAGCATGCTTGAAGTGCGGGAAGGGGCCTCGGAGACCCAGTACTTC.

The genes are TRBV10-3 and TRBJ2-7; TRBD1 agrees at 9 bases. This CDR3 comprises 13 residues. The junction had 5 bases not matched to a gene; V was cut back by 4 bases and J by 7 bases. The germline CDR1 and CDR2 sequences are ENHRY and SYGVKD. CDR3 sequence (DNA): TGTGCCATCAGTGGACAGGGGGGGGGAGAGCAGTACTTC. It specifies CAISGQGGGEQYF.

This clone was detected a few times. The chain carries TRBV29-1 and TRBJ1-2; 8 bases match TRBD1. Germline CDR1 is SQVTM and CDR2 is ANQGSEA. The CDR3 contains 13 residues. The V and J ends lost 3 bases and 7 bases, in that order; junction bases with no gene match: 7. The CDR3 here is CSVERTGTVGYTF. DNA of the CDR3: TGCAGCGTTGAGAGGACAGGGACGGTTGGCTACACCTTC.

This sequence joins TRBV4-2 and TRBJ1-2; TRBD1 aligns across 8 bases. J was trimmed by 3 bases and V by 4 bases; bases with no gene match: 4. CDR1 is LGHNA and CDR2 is YNFKEQ in the germline V gene. The CDR3 runs to 14 residues. The CDR3 reads CASSPTGADYGYTF. The CDR3 DNA is TGTGCCAGCAGCCCGACAGGGGCGGACTATGGCTACACCTTC.

The gene calls are TRBV10-3 and TRBJ2-5; no reliable D call. The germline V gene encodes CDR1 ENHRY and CDR2 SYGVKD. The CDR3 consists of 12 residues. Trimming took off 2 bases at V and 4 bases at J, with 5 bases between the two ends. The CDR3 bases are TGTGCCATCAGTGAGACCGGAGAGACCCAGTACTTC. Protein sequence: CAISETGETQYF.

The chain has TRBV19 and TRBJ1-2, with a tentative D call TRBD1 (5 bases). Germline V CDR1 and CDR2: LNHDA, SQIVND (reference sequence). The CDR3 is made up of 18 amino acids. The ends were cut back, 7 bases at V and 4 bases at J, with 28 bases in the middle. CDR3 nucleotide sequence: TGTGCCAGTACCACATGGAGGGACCGTCCCAGCGGGGTCTATGGCTACACCTTC. Translation: CASTTWRDRPSGVYGYTF.

This clone was counted only a few times. The chain combines TRBV7-2 with TRBJ1-6; D possibly corresponds to TRBD1 (6 bases). There are 17 residues in the CDR3. Trimming left V 2 bases short and J 4 bases short, with 15 bases between. Germline CDR1 and CDR2: SGHTA and FQGNSA. The CDR3 nucleotides are TGTGCCAGCAGCTTATTTCAGACAGGCAATTATAATTCACCCCTCCACTTT. Translated, it gives CASSLFQTGNYNSPLHF.

The CDR3 region has the DNA TGTGCCAGCAGCTTAGGGACTAGCGGCAATGAGCAGTTCTTC. Translating it yields CASSLGTSGNEQFF. This rearrangement joins TRBV7-6 to TRBJ2-1; 10 bases agree with TRBD2. V gave up 1 base and J gave up 6 bases; unmatched junction bases: 0. The CDR3 sequence is 14 residues long. Germline V gene sequence: CDR1 SGHVS, CDR2 FNYEAQ.

The count of this clone is one. The rearrangement links TRBV6-5 to TRBJ2-7, with 8 bases aligning to TRBD1. The J segment lost 0 bases and the V segment lost 7 bases, leaving 8 bases of the junction unmatched. CDR3 length: 15 amino acids. Germline V gene sequence: CDR1 MNHEY, CDR2 SVGAGI. The CDR3 DNA sequence: TGTGCCAGCAAAGTTACCGGGACAGGCTCCTACGAGCAGTACTTC. This translates into CASKVTGTGSYEQYF.

The chain employs TRBV5-1 and TRBJ2-3; 15 positions agree with TRBD2. In germline, CDR1 is SGHRS, CDR2 YFSETQ. The length of the CDR3 is 18 residues. Losses at the gene ends were 3 bases for V and 0 bases for J; bases not matched to a gene: 5. CDR3 region: CASSWGTSGGISTDTQYF. As DNA, the CDR3 is TGCGCCAGCAGCTGGGGGACTAGCGGGGGGATAAGCACAGATACGCAGTATTTT. Full variable domain (outside the CDR3, taken from reference TRBV5-1 and TRBJ2-3): KAGVTQTPRYLIKTRGQQVTLSCSPISGHRSVSWYQQTPGQGLQFLFEYFSETQRNKGNFPGRFSGRQFSNSRSEMNVSTLELGDSALYLCASSWGTSGGISTDTQYFGPGTRLTVL.

The genes are TRBV5-4 and TRBJ1-2, with 7 bases lining up with TRBD1. V lost 7 bases to trimming and J lost 4 bases; unmatched junction nucleotides: 10. The CDR3 is 14 residues long. Germline CDR1 and CDR2: SGHNT and YYREEE (reference sequence). The CDR3 DNA is TGTGCCAGCTCCTTAGTAGGACAGGCCTATGGCTACACCTTC. This codes for CASSLVGQAYGYTF.

This clone was recorded once. The CDR3 sequence is CASSLVVREESEQYF. CDR3 DNA: TGCGCCAGCAGCTTGGTCGTCAGGGAGGAAAGCGAGCAGTACTTC. V gene TRBV5-1 combines with J gene TRBJ2-7, with D possibly TRBD2 on 6 matching bases. The CDR3 runs 15 residues. V was pared by 0 bases and J by 6 bases, with 16 bases between. Looked up from germline, CDR1 is SGHRS and CDR2 is YFSETQ.

The J gene is TRBJ1-1, the V gene TRBV18; D is perhaps TRBD1 (5 bases). The germline V gene encodes CDR1 KGHSH and CDR2 LQKENI. The CDR3 loop spans 13 amino acids. V was shortened by 7 bases and J by 1 base, with 10 bases between the two germline ends. The CDR3 nucleotides are TGTGCCAGCTTTTTAGACAGGAACACTGAAGCTTTCTTT. It encodes CASFLDRNTEAFF. Looking up the rest from reference TRBV18 and TRBJ1-1 gives the full variable domain: NAGVMQNPRHLVRRRGQEARLRCSPMKGHSHVYWYRQLPEEGLKFMVYLQKENIIDESGMPKERFSAEFPKEGPSILRIQQVVRGDSAAYFCASFLDRNTEAFFGQGTRLTVV.

This clone was seen only a few times. V gene TRBV27 combines with J gene TRBJ2-1, with 9 bases identical to TRBD1. The CDR3 covers 18 residues. Per the germline V gene, CDR1 is MNHEY and CDR2 is SMNVEV (reference sequence). The trim removed 2 bases at V and 5 bases at J, leaving 13 bases unmatched. CDR3 nucleotide sequence: TGTGCCAGCAGTTTAGACCCGGGGACAGGGATGAGGGACAATGAGCAGTTCTTC. This encodes CASSLDPGTGMRDNEQFF.

This clone was observed a few times. The J gene is TRBJ1-2, the V gene TRBV6-1; 9 nucleotides agree with TRBD1. From germline, CDR1 is MNHNS and CDR2 SASEGT. CDR3 size: 14 residues. V shed 2 bases, J shed 8 bases, and the junction held 6 bases outside the gene matches. CDR3 sequence reads: CASSENRGLVGYTF. The CDR3, as DNA: TGTGCCAGCAGTGAAAACAGGGGGCTGGTAGGCTACACCTTC.

This clone was seen a handful of times. The J gene is TRBJ2-7, the V gene TRBV30; D gene unclear. Deletions cut 0 bases from V and 2 bases from J, with 5 bases between. The germline V gene has CDR1 GTSNPN and CDR2 SVGIG (reference sequence). The CDR3 covers 12 residues. The CDR3 here is CAWSVLAYEQYF. The CDR3, as DNA: TGTGCCTGGAGTGTACTGGCCTACGAGCAGTACTTC.

The J gene is TRBJ2-2, the V gene TRBV7-9; 8 bases are shared with TRBD1. J was trimmed by 6 bases and V by 8 bases; bases with no gene match: 11. Germline V CDR1 and CDR2: SEHNR, FQNEAQ (reference sequence). The CDR3 is 15 residues long. The CDR3 DNA reads as TGTGCCAGCCAACAGGGGGGTTCTCGTCCCGGGGAGCTGTTTTTT. Translated: CASQQGGSRPGELFF.

This clone was observed once. The CDR3 region has the DNA TGTGCCAGCAGCTTAGCCCGCGGCGGGAACAATGAGCAGTTCTTC. As protein: CASSLARGGNNEQFF. The chain is built from TRBV7-9 and TRBJ2-1, with D maybe TRBD2 (6 bases). The CDR3 runs 15 residues. Per germline, CDR1 SEHNR and CDR2 FQNEAQ (reference sequence). Trimming shortened V by 0 bases and J by 5 bases, and 11 bases separated the two germline ends.

This clone has only a few counts. CDR3 nucleotide sequence: TGTGCCAGCAGCCAAGATAGCGGGAGCGCAGATACGCAGTATTTT. It codes for CASSQDSGSADTQYF. This chain uses TRBV4-2 with TRBJ2-3; 9 bases line up with TRBD2. Unmatched junction bases numbered 2, after V lost 0 bases and J lost 4 bases. CDR3 length: 15 residues. Germline V gives CDR1 LGHNA, CDR2 YNFKEQ.

The J gene is TRBJ1-1, the V gene TRBV5-1; 8 nucleotides line up with TRBD1. With 4 bases clipped from V and 4 bases from J, the junction kept 9 bases outside the gene matches. Germline V CDR1 and CDR2: SGHRS, YFSETQ. This CDR3 comprises 15 residues. Written as DNA, the CDR3 is TGCGCCAGCAGCGTGACAGGGGTTTCGGGCACTGAAGCTTTCTTT. Its protein is CASSVTGVSGTEAFF. The complete variable domain, with remaining parts taken from reference TRBV5-1 and TRBJ1-1, reads KAGVTQTPRYLIKTRGQQVTLSCSPISGHRSVSWYQQTPGQGLQFLFEYFSETQRNKGNFPGRFSGRQFSNSRSEMNVSTLELGDSALYLCASSVTGVSGTEAFFGQGTRLTVV.

The chain links TRBV5-1 to TRBJ1-1, with D perhaps TRBD1 (5 bases). Germline CDR1 is SGHRS and CDR2 is YFSETQ. CDR3 length equals 14 residues. The V end was cut by 0 bases, the J end by 5 bases, with 11 bases between. The CDR3 region has the DNA TGCGCCAGCAGCTTGGCCAGGGCGCGGACTGAAGCTTTCTTT. It is translated as CASSLARARTEAFF.

The chain recombines TRBV7-9 with TRBJ1-5; D is ambiguous. V was clipped by 5 bases and J by 4 bases, with 9 bases between them. The CDR3 covers 13 residues. Per the germline V gene, CDR1 is SEHNR and CDR2 is FQNEAQ (reference sequence). The CDR3, as DNA: TGTGCCAGCAGCCAGAATTATAATCAGCCCCAGCATTTT. It specifies CASSQNYNQPQHF.